This TCR beta chain was sequenced for a study of shared clonotypes between healthy human individuals. Trimming removed 3 bases from V and 0 bases from J; junction bases left unmatched: 6. CDR1 is MDHEN, CDR2 SYDVKM, per germline. The CDR3 contains 17 residues. Profiling relied on immunoSEQ multiplex PCR, and the TCRdb table lists in-frame clones only, not all of them. The sample lists roughly 680,000 clones, approximately 77% occurring once. Turning to this clone: Other DNA sequences in this specimen translate into the identical CDR3.

The J gene is TRBJ2-3, the V gene TRBV28; 10 positions match TRBD2. The material sequenced was memory CD4+ T cells sorted from blood. The sample's subset: CD45RA-negative fraction. The source of this sequence is a woman aged 25 to 39 in good health. CDR3 sequence: CASSLWLAGASTDTQYF. The CDR3 DNA is TGTGCCAGCAGTTTGTGGCTAGCGGGAGCTAGCACAGATACGCAGTATTTT.